This T cell receptor beta chain was captured in a study of blood T cells in healthy people across ages. For the study at large: Every two T cells gave about one barcoded beta molecule via template switching.

A second PCR of roughly 7 to 11 cycles used a sample-barcoded 5' primer and a J-beta primer mix. TCRdb independently ran MiXCR on the 5' RACE reads; one entry per CDR3 protein. The data hold approximately 600,000 distinct CDR3 sequences, with about 53% observed a single time. Germline V gene data show CDR1 as LGHDT and CDR2 as YNNKEL (reference sequence). The CDR3 has 13 residues. Between the trimmed V and J ends, which lost 0 bases and 4 bases, there was a span of 5 bases. J is TRBJ2-3 and V is TRBV3-1; D is ambiguous. This sequence was found in a man aged 55 to 70 in good health. Sequences were obtained from blood. The DNA for the CDR3 is TGTGCCAGCAGCCAAGAATATGCAGATACGCAGTATTTT. It codes for CASSQEYADTQYF.